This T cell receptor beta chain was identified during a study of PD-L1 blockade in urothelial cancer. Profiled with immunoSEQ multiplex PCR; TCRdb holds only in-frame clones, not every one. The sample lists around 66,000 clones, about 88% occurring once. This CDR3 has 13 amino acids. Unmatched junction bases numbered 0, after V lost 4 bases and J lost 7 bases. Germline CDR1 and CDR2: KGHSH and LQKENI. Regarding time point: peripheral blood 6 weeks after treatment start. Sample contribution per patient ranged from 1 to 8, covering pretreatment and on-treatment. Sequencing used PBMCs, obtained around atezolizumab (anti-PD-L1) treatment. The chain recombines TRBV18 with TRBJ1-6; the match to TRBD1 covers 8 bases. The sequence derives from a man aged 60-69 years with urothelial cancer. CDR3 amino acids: CASSRDRNSPLHF. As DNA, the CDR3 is TGTGCCAGCTCACGGGACAGGAATTCACCCCTCCACTTT.